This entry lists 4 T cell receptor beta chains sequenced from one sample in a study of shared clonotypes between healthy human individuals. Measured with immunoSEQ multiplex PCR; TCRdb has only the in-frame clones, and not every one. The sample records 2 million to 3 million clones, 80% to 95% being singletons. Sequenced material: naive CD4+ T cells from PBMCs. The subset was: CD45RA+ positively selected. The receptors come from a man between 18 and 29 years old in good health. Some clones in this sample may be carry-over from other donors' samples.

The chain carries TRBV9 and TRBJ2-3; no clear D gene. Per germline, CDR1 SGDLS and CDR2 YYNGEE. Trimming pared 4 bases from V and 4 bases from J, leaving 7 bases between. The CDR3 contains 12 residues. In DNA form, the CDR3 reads TGTGCCAGCAGCCATGATTCAGATACGCAGTATTTT. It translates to CASSHDSDTQYF.

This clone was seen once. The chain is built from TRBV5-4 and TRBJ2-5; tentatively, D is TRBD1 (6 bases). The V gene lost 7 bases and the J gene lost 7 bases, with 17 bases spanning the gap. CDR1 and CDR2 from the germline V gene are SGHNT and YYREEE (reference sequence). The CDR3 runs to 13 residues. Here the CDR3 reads CASQSGTLSTQYF. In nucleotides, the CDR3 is TGTGCCAGCCAGTCCGGGACATTATCGACCCAGTACTTC.

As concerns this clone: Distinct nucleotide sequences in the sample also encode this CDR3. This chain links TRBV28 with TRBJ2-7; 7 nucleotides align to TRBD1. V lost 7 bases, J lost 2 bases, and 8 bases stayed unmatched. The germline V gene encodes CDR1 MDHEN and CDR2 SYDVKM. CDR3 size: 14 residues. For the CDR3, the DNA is TGTGCCAGCAAAATCGGGACAGCGACCTACGAGCAGTACTTC. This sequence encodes CASKIGTATYEQYF.

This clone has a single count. CDR3 amino acids: CASGTEMAGDEQFF. The CDR3 DNA follows: TGTGCCAGCGGAACGGAGATGGCAGGCGATGAGCAGTTCTTC. The chain couples TRBV5-4 to TRBJ2-1; D ambiguous. CDR1 SGHNT and CDR2 YYREEE come from the germline V gene (reference sequence). Trimming took off 7 bases at V and 8 bases at J, with 19 bases between the two ends. This CDR3 comprises 14 residues. The whole variable domain, filled in from reference TRBV5-4 and TRBJ2-1, reads ETGVTQSPTHLIKTRGQQVTLRCSSQSGHNTVSWYQQALGQGPQFIFQYYREEENGRGNFPPRFSGLQFPNYSSELNVNALELDDSALYLCASGTEMAGDEQFFGPGTRLTVL.